This T cell receptor beta chain comes out of a study of blood T cell repertoires in COVID-19. Study overall: Material from acute and convalescent COVID-19 was sourced from the United States, Italy and Spain.

Those enrolled, adults aged 18 to 89 years, came from 25 or so US areas. The CDR3 is made up of 16 amino acids. V lost 5 bases and J lost 2; bases outside the gene matches: 9. Germline values: CDR1 SGHAT, CDR2 FQDESV (reference sequence). Sequenced by immunoSEQ multiplex PCR; TCRdb stores in-frame clones only, minus some. The profile shows under 300,000 clones, approximately 91% of them singletons. The V call is TRBV11-1, the J call TRBJ2-7; 10 bases map to TRBD2. Material: PBMCs or T cells enriched from blood (not recorded which). The clonotype comes from a woman aged 40 to 50 with acute COVID-19. In DNA, the CDR3 is TGTGCCAGCAGCCGCGGTACTAGCGGGACTACCTACGAGCAGTACTTC. Amino acids: CASSRGTSGTTYEQYF.